This T cell receptor (beta chain) was observed in a study of T cell repertoires in cytomegalovirus infection. Study overall: CMV infection and matching HLA type were both indicated by public TCR beta signatures.

This clonotype has just a few counts. The antigen remains unidentified. Study findings and constraints: Summed public TCR beta family frequency identified CMV carriers bearing the relevant HLA. It was HLA-C-restricted CMV-specific TCR beta clonotypes that dominated the response ex vivo.

This CDR3 has 15 residues. The ends were cut back, 7 bases at V and 5 bases at J, with 21 bases in the middle. Looked up from germline, CDR1 is SGHVS and CDR2 is FQNEAQ. TCRdb called the reads again in MiXCR, with one record for every CDR3 protein. The sample contains roughly 720,000 distinct CDR3 sequences, less than 40% of which appear only once. The specimen was PBMCs. This chain joins TRBV7-8 and TRBJ2-7; weak D call: TRBD2 (6 bases). The TCR originated in a human donor in good health (CMV status not recorded). Some clones in this sample may be carry-over from other donors' samples. For the CDR3, the DNA is TGTGCCAGCAACCCTCGGACTAAAAACTTCAACGAGCAGTACTTC. Its protein product is CASNPRTKNFNEQYF. Drawing the rest from reference TRBV7-8 and TRBJ2-7, the complete variable domain is GAGVSQSPRYKVAKRGQDVALRCDPISGHVSLFWYQQALGQGPEFLTYFQNEAQLDKSGLPSDRFFAERPEGSVSTLKIQRTQQEDSAVYLCASNPRTKNFNEQYFGPGTRLTVT.